This T cell receptor (beta chain) was found in a study of PD-1 blockade in classical Hodgkin lymphoma. Study-wide background: It was nivolumab at 3 mg/kg, given intravenously every 2 weeks, that patients received. Study results and limitations: Individuals initiating nivolumab under 1 year after ASCT were excluded. There was a significant rise in CD4+ TCR diversity by C4D1, with no such rise for CD8+. It was reported that newly diagnosed patients had less baseline TCR diversity than healthy donors.

Comment on this clone: Its antigen is unidentified.

Libraries were prepared by immunoSEQ multiplex PCR; TCRdb keeps only in-frame clonotypes and omits some of them. The sample holds roughly 96,000 clones, approximately 89% seen once. All trial patients relapsed after autologous stem cell transplantation. This sequence originates from a human donor with classical Hodgkin lymphoma. This sample comprised peripheral blood mononuclear cells (PBMCs), obtained before the second cycle of nivolumab.

The CDR3 nucleotides are TGTGCCAGCAGCCTCGAGACTAGCGGGAGAGGGTGGGCCAAAAACATTCAGTACTTC. It specifies CASSLETSGRGWAKNIQYF. The chain links TRBV28 to TRBJ2-4; 12 bases line up with TRBD2. CDR1 MDHEN and CDR2 SYDVKM come from the germline V gene. The CDR3 is 19 residues long. The V segment lost 6 bases and the J segment 1 base; nucleotides outside the gene matches: 13. The entire variable domain, with the rest obtained from reference TRBV28 and TRBJ2-4, is as follows: DVKVTQSSRYLVKRTGEKVFLECVQDMDHENMFWYRQDPGLGLRLIYFSYDVKMKEKGDIPEGYSVSREKKERFSLILESASTNQTSMYLCASSLETSGRGWAKNIQYFGAGTRLSVL.